This T cell receptor beta chain was identified during a study of blood T cells in healthy people across ages. Study-level information: Template-switching capture recovered about one barcoded beta molecule per two T cells.

Researchers collected ten milliliters of peripheral blood from every single donor. General observations from the study: Among long-lived donors, naive CD4+ cells were more numerous and diversity higher than in aged donors.

A J-beta primer mix and a sample-barcoded 5' primer were used in a second PCR of roughly 7 to 12 cycles. Researchers report that each sample yielded at least 2.5 million CDR3-containing paired-end reads. TCRdb re-called the 5' RACE reads through MiXCR, storing one row per CDR3 protein. Here the sample spans about 1 million distinct CDR3 sequences, under 55% being singletons. About this clonotype itself: Its target is not known.

Specimen: blood. The sequence was obtained from an older woman in good health.

This CDR3 is CASSQMAGANSPLHF. CDR3 nucleotides: TGTGCCAGCAGCCAAATGGCAGGGGCTAATTCACCCCTCCACTTT. V gene TRBV3-1 combines with J gene TRBJ1-6, with D maybe TRBD1 (6 bases). Germline lookup yields CDR1 LGHDT and CDR2 YNNKEL (reference sequence). The CDR3 spans 15 residues. V lost 2 bases to trimming and J lost 6 bases, with 11 bases between them.